A selection of T cell receptor beta chains follows, all from one sample in a study of cytomegalovirus exposure and HLA in healthy donors. Assay used: immunoSEQ multiplex PCR; TCRdb lists only in-frame clones, some missing. The profile covers 160,000 or so clones, with approximately 81% appearing a single time and about a tenth taken by the ten largest. Sequenced material: PBMCs. The receptors derive from a young man in good health and CMV-seropositive. Both conserved end residues are part of each CDR3. D genes are given only for firm matches. Where a row states a size, it is once, few, many or the class of an expanded clone; other rows omit it.

NA TRBJ2-3 TRBD2 TRBV7-9 CASSLVREGDTQYF TGTGCCAGCAGCTTAGTTAGGGAGGGAGATACGCAGTATTTT
NA TRBJ2-5 TRBD2 TRBV19 CASSMGTSGGAGQETQYF TGTGCCAGTAGTATGGGGACTAGCGGGGGGGCCGGGCAAGAGACCCAGTACTTC
once TRBJ2-2 NA TRBV11-2 CASSFTGMAGELFF TGTGCCAGCAGCTTCACGGGAATGGCCGGGGAGCTGTTTTTT
NA TRBJ1-2 TRBD1 TRBV13 CASRDRGPYYGYTF TGTGCCAGCAGGGACAGGGGGCCGTACTATGGCTACACCTTC
NA TRBJ1-2 NA TRBV27 CATSGHNSNNYGYTF TGTGCCACGAGCGGCCACAACTCGAATAACTATGGCTACACCTTC
NA TRBJ1-2 NA TRBV11-2 CASSLGRRTNYGYTF TGTGCCAGCAGCTTAGGGAGACGAACGAACTATGGCTACACCTTC
NA TRBJ2-1 NA TRBV28 CASSFSGRAYNEQFF TGTGCCAGCAGTTTTAGTGGCAGGGCCTACAATGAGCAGTTCTTC
NA TRBJ2-3 NA TRBV30 CAWRSFWGPRGDTQYF TGTGCCTGGAGGTCTTTCTGGGGGCCCAGGGGAGATACGCAGTATTTT
NA TRBJ1-5 NA TRBV27 CASSPSGDQPQHF TGTGCCAGCAGTCCTAGTGGTGATCAGCCCCAGCATTTT
NA TRBJ1-1 NA TRBV7-2 CASSRRTDHTEAFF TGTGCCAGCAGCCGGCGGACAGACCACACTGAAGCTTTCTTT
NA TRBJ1-1 NA TRBV10-3 CAITQSLTENTEAFF TGTGCCATCACCCAATCTCTCACAGAAAACACTGAAGCTTTCTTT
few TRBJ2-7 TRBD2 TRBV27 CASRLAGGYEQYF TGTGCCAGCAGACTAGCGGGAGGTTACGAGCAGTACTTC
NA TRBJ1-5 TRBD1 TRBV30 CAWSSDRGGQPQHF TGTGCCTGGAGCAGCGACAGGGGAGGACAGCCCCAGCATTTT
NA TRBJ2-2 TRBD2 TRBV27 CASTRGGLDTGELFF TGTGCCAGCACCCGGGGAGGGCTGGACACCGGGGAGCTGTTTTTT
NA TRBJ1-2 NA TRBV7-6 CASSLELQGYTYGYTF TGTGCCAGCAGCTTAGAGCTACAGGGCTACACCTATGGCTACACCTTC
NA TRBJ1-3 NA TRBV19 CASSMGLPSSGNTIYF TGTGCCAGTAGTATGGGACTCCCGAGCTCTGGAAACACCATATATTTT
NA TRBJ1-2 TRBD1 TRBV30 CAWARGKTGAYGYTF TGTGCCTGGGCCCGGGGAAAAACAGGGGCCTATGGCTACACCTTC
NA TRBJ2-1 TRBD2 TRBV5-1 CASSPSGTYNEQFF TGCGCCAGCAGCCCTAGCGGGACCTACAATGAGCAGTTCTTC
NA TRBJ1-5 NA TRBV2 CASSAQISNQPQHF TGTGCCAGCAGTGCCCAGATTAGCAATCAGCCCCAGCATTTT
NA TRBJ1-2 NA TRBV4-3 CASSRQDRSNYGYTF TGCGCCAGCAGCCGACAGGACAGATCTAACTATGGCTACACCTTC
NA TRBJ2-5 TRBD2 TRBV7-7 CASSGPGRKETQYF TGTGCTAGCAGCGGCCCCGGGAGGAAAGAGACCCAGTACTTC
NA TRBJ1-2 NA TRBV18 CASSPSGGLVVGYTF TGTGCCAGCTCACCCAGCGGTGGGTTGGTTGTCGGCTACACCTTC
NA TRBJ2-1 TRBD1 TRBV6-4 CASSAFTGGDNEQFF TGTGCCAGCAGTGCTTTTACAGGGGGAGACAATGAGCAGTTCTTC
few TRBJ2-1 TRBD2 TRBV2 CASSGLTSGGAYEQFF TGTGCCAGCAGTGGTTTAACTAGCGGGGGGGCTTATGAGCAGTTCTTC
NA TRBJ1-2 NA TRBV5-1 CASSPANRVTSYGYTF TGCGCCAGCAGCCCTGCGAATCGGGTAACCTCTTATGGCTACACCTTC
NA TRBJ2-1 TRBD2 TRBV18 CASSRTKRDYGNEQFF TGTGCCAGCTCCCGAACTAAGCGGGATTACGGCAATGAGCAGTTCTTC
once TRBJ2-5 NA TRBV15 CATSRDSGAETQYF TGTGCCACCAGCAGAGATTCCGGAGCAGAGACCCAGTACTTC
NA TRBJ1-3 NA TRBV6-1 CASSEVSWQGGGNTIYF TGTGCCAGCAGTGAAGTAAGCTGGCAGGGTGGAGGAAACACCATATATTTT
NA TRBJ2-1 NA TRBV11-2 CASSYPGGGNEQFF TGTGCCAGCAGCTACCCAGGGGGAGGCAATGAGCAGTTCTTC
few TRBJ1-6 NA TRBV27 CASSAARNSPLHF TGTGCCAGCAGTGCCGCCCGGAATTCACCCCTCCACTTT
once TRBJ1-6 NA TRBV6-4 CASSRRGVGNSPLHF TGTGCCAGCAGCCGGCGGGGGGTGGGTAATTCACCCCTCCACTTT
once TRBJ2-2 TRBD2 TRBV9 CASRGGGAGELFF TGTGCCAGCAGAGGCGGGGGAGCCGGGGAGCTGTTTTTT
few TRBJ2-4 TRBD2 TRBV15 CATSRGRSGSMNIQYF TGTGCCACCAGCAGAGGACGAAGCGGGAGTATGAACATTCAGTACTTC
NA TRBJ2-5 TRBD2 TRBV9 CASSPSRGGQETQYF TGTGCCAGCAGCCCCTCGCGGGGGGGCCAAGAGACCCAGTACTTC
few TRBJ1-5 NA TRBV7-9 CASSPREVTSNQPQHF TGTGCCAGCAGCCCACGGGAGGTGACGAGCAATCAGCCCCAGCATTTT
NA TRBJ2-2 TRBD1 TRBV9 CASSVPGTGAGELFF TGTGCCAGCAGCGTTCCCGGGACAGGGGCCGGGGAGCTGTTTTTT
NA TRBJ2-1 NA TRBV6-4 CASSDTPSGGNEQFF TGTGCCAGCAGTGACACGCCCTCCGGGGGCAATGAGCAGTTCTTC
NA TRBJ2-1 NA TRBV6-6 CASSYSTENEQFF TGTGCCAGCAGTTACTCGACTGAGAATGAGCAGTTCTTC
NA TRBJ2-1 NA TRBV27 CASSPGTRVHEQFF TGTGCCAGCAGCCCCGGGACAAGGGTACATGAGCAGTTCTTC
NA TRBJ2-7 TRBD1 TRBV28 CASSPPDRESGEQYF TGTGCCAGCAGTCCCCCGGACAGGGAAAGTGGCGAGCAGTACTTC
NA TRBJ2-1 NA TRBV5-6 CASSPGQGDSESSYNEQFF TGTGCCAGCAGCCCTGGACAAGGAGACAGCGAAAGCTCCTACAATGAGCAGTTCTTC
NA TRBJ1-2 NA TRBV6-1 CASSAQGYYGYTF TGTGCCAGCAGTGCCCAGGGGTACTATGGCTACACCTTC
once TRBJ1-2 TRBD1 TRBV28 CASSLQGAIYGYTF TGTGCCAGCAGCCTCCAGGGGGCCATCTATGGCTACACCTTC
NA TRBJ1-5 TRBD1 TRBV29-1 CSVDPTGGGQPQHF TGCAGCGTTGACCCGACAGGGGGCGGTCAGCCCCAGCATTTT
once TRBJ1-5 TRBD1 TRBV11-2 CASSSTGINQPQHF TGTGCCAGCAGCTCGACAGGGATCAATCAGCCCCAGCATTTT
NA TRBJ2-1 TRBD2 TRBV28 CASSPPGLAGPSSSYNEQFF TGTGCCAGCAGCCCCCCGGGACTAGCGGGACCTTCGAGCTCCTACAATGAGCAGTTCTTC
few TRBJ2-7 NA TRBV7-3 CASTPGVGLSSYEQYF TGTGCCAGCACCCCAGGGGTTGGGCTGAGCTCCTACGAGCAGTACTTC
NA TRBJ2-3 TRBD2 TRBV7-3 CASSLRTSPDTQYF TGTGCCAGCAGCCTGAGGACTAGCCCAGATACGCAGTATTTT
NA TRBJ1-4 NA TRBV27 CASSFLSRGAHGEKLFF TGTGCCAGCAGTTTTCTCTCACGGGGGGCGCATGGTGAAAAACTGTTTTTT
NA TRBJ2-7 TRBD1 TRBV27 CASRRSGTGAYEQYF TGTGCCAGCAGACGCTCCGGGACAGGGGCCTACGAGCAGTACTTC
NA TRBJ1-1 NA TRBV7-9 CASSSPGTPNTEAFF TGTGCCAGCAGCTCTCCCGGGACACCGAACACTGAAGCTTTCTTT
NA TRBJ2-7 NA TRBV13 CASRGRDGPYEQYF TGTGCCAGCAGGGGGCGGGACGGCCCTTACGAGCAGTACTTC
NA TRBJ2-5 NA TRBV4-1 CASSQDRAVPGTQYF TGCGCCAGCAGCCAAGACCGAGCGGTTCCGGGGACCCAGTACTTC